Reported below is one TCR beta chain. Its specificity is unknown. Trimming pared 6 bases from V and 7 bases from J, leaving 9 bases between. The CDR3 sequence is 11 residues long. Using a J-beta primer mix together with a sample-barcoded 5' primer, a second PCR was run for roughly 6 to 12 cycles. TCRdb independently ran MiXCR on the 5' RACE reads; one entry per CDR3 protein. The sample lists around 1,000,000 distinct CDR3 sequences; more than 30% were seen once. The data stem from a study of blood T cells in healthy people across ages. General study points: Measured against age, TCR beta diversity per million T cells decreased in a roughly linear manner. Diversity figures based on one million T cells were deemed too low. Naive CD4+ cell counts and diversity both ran higher in long-lived than in aged donors.

The sequence was obtained from a man aged 18 to 29 in good health. The chain employs TRBV12-3 or TRBV12-4 and TRBJ1-1; a weak D match, TRBD1 (6 bases). Input material: blood. In nucleotides, the CDR3 is TGTGCCAGCAGGACAGGCTGTGAAGCTTTCTTT. Amino acid sequence: CASRTGCEAFF.